The sequence of this T cell receptor (beta chain) was determined in a study of blood T cell repertoires in COVID-19. Study-wide background: Sources were T cells, B-cell-depleted T cells, or PBMCs; the material itself was cDNA or gDNA.

Per the study methods: Amplification with reference gene primers provided the estimates of nucleated cell counts. Generated by immunoSEQ multiplex PCR, the TCRdb table keeps only in-frame clones and is missing some. The DNA gave D and trimming, while V, J and clone size come from that table. The sample records tens of thousands of clones, about 80% being singletons. This clone was found once. Enrolment of Seattle patients took place during active infection, and they were followed longitudinally. J gave up 6 bases and V 5 bases, and 8 bases lay outside the gene matches. Per germline, CDR1 MDHEN and CDR2 SYDVKM. The CDR3 has 14 amino acids.

The sample taken for sequencing was peripheral blood. The V call is TRBV28, the J call TRBJ2-7; 9 nucleotides agree with TRBD1. This clonotype originated in a man aged 30-40 years with COVID-19, enrolled during active disease. Here the CDR3 reads CASSPGQGFGEQYF. The CDR3 coding sequence is TGTGCCAGCAGTCCGGGACAGGGCTTTGGCGAGCAGTACTTC.